The 29 T cell receptor beta chains reported below all come from one sample, sequenced in a study of T cell repertoires in cytomegalovirus infection. Antigen specificity for these receptors is unknown. TCRdb independently ran MiXCR on the reads; one entry per CDR3 protein. The sample shows about 830,000 distinct CDR3 sequences, approximately 32% of them seen only once. The sample was cultured CD8+ T cells from PBMCs, taken from culture after CMV antigen stimulation. The receptor set was obtained from a human donor in good health (CMV status not recorded). Some clones in this sample may be carry-over from other donors' samples.

The chain combines TRBV19 with TRBJ1-1; possibly TRBD1 for D (5 bases). The CDR3 totals 12 residues. Trimming left V 1 base short and J 13 bases short, with 13 bases between. The germline V gene has CDR1 LNHDA and CDR2 SQIVND (reference sequence). CDR3 amino acids: CASSIGGLRGFF. In nucleotides, the CDR3 is TGTGCCAGTAGTATAGGGGGACTGCGGGGTTTCTTT.

In this sample, this clonotype turned up a few times. This chain uses TRBV7-6 with TRBJ1-1, with D hard to call. The CDR3 is made up of 14 amino acids. V lost 8 bases and J lost 0, with 13 bases in between. Germline V CDR1 and CDR2: SGHVS, FNYEAQ. The DNA of the CDR3 is TGTGCCAGCTTCCCCCCTGGTTTGAACACTGAAGCTTTCTTT. It yields the protein CASFPPGLNTEAFF.

This clonotype was recorded a few times. The CDR3, as DNA: TGTGCCAGCAGCTCCTACTCTAGGCTAGATCGAGAGACCCAGTACTTC. Translated, it gives CASSSYSRLDRETQYF. The rearrangement links TRBV11-2 to TRBJ2-5, with D uncertain. The CDR3 is 16 residues long. V lost 4 bases, J lost 4 bases, and 19 bases lay in between. Germline V gene sequence: CDR1 SGHAT, CDR2 FQNNGV.

This clonotype was seen only a few times. The V gene is TRBV6-6, the J gene TRBJ1-5; D not resolved. Germline V CDR1 and CDR2: MNHNY, SVGAGI (reference sequence). V gave up 4 bases and J gave up 0 bases, with 19 bases separating them. The CDR3 is 18 amino acids. CDR3 protein: CASSLRQSPGNSNQPQHF. The CDR3 region has the DNA TGTGCCAGCAGTTTGAGGCAGTCACCAGGAAATAGCAATCAGCCCCAGCATTTT.

This clonotype occurred once. A much more abundant neighbour one base away suggests this may be a read error. This chain uses TRBV7-9 with TRBJ1-2; D remains unclear. The CDR3 has 13 residues. Looked up from germline, CDR1 is SEHNR and CDR2 is FQNEAQ (reference sequence). The CDR3 coding sequence is TGTGCCTCCTCCGGCGGGCCACACTATGGCCACACCTTC. Translation gives CASSGGPHYGHTF.

The V and J genes are TRBV6-2 or TRBV6-3 and TRBJ1-1; D may be TRBD1 (6 bases). The CDR3 has 15 amino acids. Germline loops: CDR1 MNHEY, CDR2 SVGEGT. V was pared by 5 bases and J by 0 bases, with 13 bases between. The CDR3 region has the DNA TGTGCCAGCAGTGAGCTCAGGGGTATGAACACTGAAGCTTTCTTT. This gives the protein CASSELRGMNTEAFF.

In its sample, this clonotype was seen a few times. The chain joins TRBV7-9 to TRBJ2-2, with TRBD2 matching 10 bases. CDR3 size: 16 residues. Trimming removed 5 bases from V and 2 bases from J; junction bases left unmatched: 5. Germline values: CDR1 SEHNR, CDR2 FQNEAQ (reference sequence). CDR3 nucleotides: TGTGCCAGCAGCCCCACTAGCGGGGATAACACCGGGGAGCTGTTTTTT. Encoded protein: CASSPTSGDNTGELFF.

The chain couples TRBV20-1 to TRBJ2-7, with 7 bases fitting TRBD2. CDR1 DFQATT and CDR2 SNEGSKA come from the germline V gene (reference sequence). CDR3 length equals 13 residues. V was pared by 4 bases and J by 7 bases, with 10 bases of the junction left unmatched. The CDR3 loop reads CSANGGEVREQYV. The CDR3 coding sequence is TGCAGTGCTAATGGGGGGGAGGTTAGGGAGCAGTACGTC.

In this sample, this clonotype turned up a few times. The V and J genes are TRBV5-4 and TRBJ2-7, with 7 bases matching TRBD1. The CDR3 runs to 15 residues. The germline V gene has CDR1 SGHNT and CDR2 YYREEE (reference sequence). V was pared by 0 bases and J by 5 bases, with 8 bases of the junction left unmatched. DNA of the CDR3: TGTGCCAGCAGCTTGGAGGGGGACAGTGGACACGAGCAGTACTTC. Protein: CASSLEGDSGHEQYF.

This clonotype was recorded many times. The chain links TRBV7-8 to TRBJ1-1, with no clear D. Trimming pared 6 bases from V and 3 bases from J, leaving 17 bases between. The germline CDR1 and CDR2 sequences are SGHVS and FQNEAQ. CDR3 size: 15 residues. CDR3 nucleotides: TGTGCCAGCAGGAAATATGGGCCGGAGGACACTGAAGCTTTCTTT. This translates into CASRKYGPEDTEAFF.

This chain joins TRBV7-3 and TRBJ1-6; 8 nucleotides line up with TRBD1. The CDR3 totals 15 residues. The germline V gene has CDR1 SGHTA and CDR2 FQGTGA. V shed 4 bases, J shed 7 bases, and the junction held 6 bases outside the gene matches. CDR3 amino acids: CASSSGQGLNSPLHF. The CDR3 DNA sequence: TGTGCCAGCAGCTCCGGACAGGGTTTAAATTCACCCCTCCACTTT.

This clonotype was picked up a small number of times. The rearrangement uses TRBV18 and TRBJ2-5; maybe TRBD1 (5 bases). The germline CDR1 and CDR2 sequences are KGHSH and LQKENI. The ends were cut back, 3 bases at V and 2 bases at J, with 13 bases in the middle. This CDR3 comprises 15 residues. The CDR3 DNA follows: TGTGCCAGCTCACCGCGCGACAGTCTTCAAGAGACCCAGTACTTC. This codes for CASSPRDSLQETQYF.

The chain links TRBV7-9 to TRBJ2-5; D ambiguous. The CDR3 extends over 14 amino acids. With 5 bases removed from V and 0 bases from J, the gap between germline ends came to 10 bases. Germline-derived CDR1 and CDR2 are SEHNR and FQNEAQ (reference sequence). Here the CDR3 reads CASSINTYQETQYF. In nucleotides, the CDR3 is TGTGCCAGCAGCATTAACACCTACCAAGAGACCCAGTACTTC.

The V gene is TRBV20-1, the J gene TRBJ2-7; D may be TRBD1 (5 bases). The CDR3 sequence is 11 residues long. V lost 5 bases, J lost 10 bases, and 15 bases lay in between. Germline CDR1 reads DFQATT; CDR2 reads SNEGSKA (reference sequence). CDR3 DNA sequence: TGCAGTGCTCCAGGGTCGGGCGCCCAGTACTTC. This sequence encodes CSAPGSGAQYF.

This chain connects TRBV7-6 to TRBJ2-1; 8 bases align to TRBD2. CDR3 length: 18 residues. In germline, CDR1 is SGHVS, CDR2 FNYEAQ. J lost 3 bases, V lost 2 bases, and 12 bases had no gene match. The CDR3 here is CASSLYPDGGGLYNEQFF. CDR3 in DNA: TGTGCCAGCAGCTTATATCCGGACGGCGGGGGGCTCTACAATGAGCAGTTCTTC.

By frequency in the sample, this clonotype is medium-sized. The J gene is TRBJ2-7, the V gene TRBV7-2; 7 positions agree with TRBD2. V gave up 4 bases and J gave up 1 base; unmatched junction bases: 7. CDR1 and CDR2 from the germline V gene are SGHTA and FQGNSA. The CDR3 sequence is 15 residues long. The CDR3 DNA sequence: TGTGCCAGCAGCTCTTGGGGGGGTATATCCTACGAGCAGTACTTC. Translated, it gives CASSSWGGISYEQYF.

This chain joins TRBV6-2 or TRBV6-3 and TRBJ2-1, with D unresolved. With 3 bases removed from V and 2 bases from J, the gap between germline ends came to 11 bases. The CDR3 runs 15 residues. The germline CDR1 and CDR2 sequences are MNHEY and SVGEGT. The CDR3 DNA sequence: TGTGCCAGCAGTTATGACCCGAATCCCTACAATGAGCAGTTCTTC. Translation gives CASSYDPNPYNEQFF.

V and J are TRBV27 and TRBJ2-3; 9 bases map to TRBD1. V lost 4 bases to trimming and J lost 0 bases; unmatched junction nucleotides: 2. CDR1 is MNHEY, CDR2 SMNVEV, per germline (reference sequence). This CDR3 spans 15 amino acids. CDR3 coding DNA: TGTGCCAGCAGTTGGACAGGGGAAAGCACAGATACGCAGTATTTT. Protein sequence: CASSWTGESTDTQYF.

The V call is TRBV4-3, the J call TRBJ1-5; tentative D call: TRBD1 (5 bases). Trimming left V 2 bases short and J 2 bases short, with 10 bases between. CDR3 length equals 15 residues. From germline, CDR1 is LGHNA and CDR2 YSLEER. In nucleotides, the CDR3 is TGCGCCAGCAGCCAAAGCAGGGTTGGCAATCAGCCCCAGCATTTT. Protein sequence: CASSQSRVGNQPQHF.

The chain has TRBV5-8 and TRBJ1-1; D gene uncertain. CDR1 is SGHTS, CDR2 YDEGEE, per germline. The CDR3 extends over 13 amino acids. Between the trimmed V and J ends, which lost 3 bases and 8 bases, there was a span of 14 bases. The CDR3 sequence is CASSSPNTLEAFF. CDR3 bases: TGTGCCAGCAGCTCTCCCAACACCCTCGAAGCTTTCTTT.

This clonotype has just a few counts. The chain carries TRBV6-2 or TRBV6-3 and TRBJ1-1; D possibly corresponds to TRBD1 (5 bases). The germline gives CDR1 MNHEY, CDR2 SVGEGT. CDR3 length: 12 residues. V was pared by 9 bases and J by 1 base, with 9 bases between. CDR3 loop: CASDSGNTEAFF. CDR3 DNA: TGTGCCAGTGACAGTGGGAACACTGAAGCTTTCTTT.

The rearrangement links TRBV5-1 to TRBJ2-2; the D gene is possibly TRBD1 (6 bases). Germline V gives CDR1 SGHRS, CDR2 YFSETQ. Trimming left V 4 bases short and J 0 bases short, with 13 bases between. This CDR3 region has 16 residues. This CDR3 reads CASSAEEGANTGELFF. The CDR3, as DNA: TGCGCCAGCAGCGCCGAAGAGGGGGCGAACACCGGGGAGCTGTTTTTT.

The rearrangement joins TRBV2 to TRBJ2-7, with D uncertain. This CDR3 is 16 amino acids long. Germline CDR1 reads SNHLY; CDR2 reads FYNNEI. Trimming took off 10 bases at V and 5 bases at J, with 27 bases between the two ends. The CDR3 DNA follows: TGTGCCACCCGAAAAGCGACCGGGCATACCGGAAACGAGCAGTACTTC. It encodes CATRKATGHTGNEQYF.

The chain has TRBV7-4 and TRBJ2-5; D is possibly TRBD1 or TRBD2 (5 bases each). Germline loops: CDR1 SGHVT, CDR2 SQSDAQ. The length of the CDR3 is 14 residues. V was trimmed by 4 bases and J by 1 base, leaving 10 bases between them. The CDR3 loop is CASSSDGGQETQYF. The CDR3 DNA follows: TGTGCCAGCAGCTCGGATGGGGGCCAAGAGACCCAGTACTTC.

This clonotype appeared once. CDR3: CASSEDREWNIQYF. In DNA form, the CDR3 reads TGTGCCAGCAGCGAGGACAGGGAGTGGAACATTCAGTACTTC. V is TRBV5-4 and J is TRBJ2-4, with 8 bases matching TRBD1. This CDR3 spans 14 amino acids. V was pared by 4 bases and J by 7 bases, with 7 bases of the junction left unmatched. The germline gives CDR1 SGHNT, CDR2 YYREEE (reference sequence). Variable domain in full (rest from reference TRBV5-4 and TRBJ2-4): ETGVTQSPTHLIKTRGQQVTLRCSSQSGHNTVSWYQQALGQGPQFIFQYYREEENGRGNFPPRFSGLQFPNYSSELNVNALELDDSALYLCASSEDREWNIQYFGAGTRLSVL.

This chain links TRBV12-3 or TRBV12-4 with TRBJ1-3; maybe TRBD1 (5 bases). CDR3 length: 17 amino acids. Trimming took off 0 bases at V and 5 bases at J, with 17 bases between the two ends. This chain's CDR3 is CASSLAGGARSRNTIYF. The CDR3 DNA follows: TGTGCCAGCAGTTTAGCGGGGGGAGCTAGGTCCCGAAACACCATATATTTT.

The table lists this clonotype with many counts. The chain employs TRBV12-3 or TRBV12-4 and TRBJ2-7, with D hard to call. The CDR3 extends over 15 amino acids. V lost 3 bases and J lost 3, with 15 bases in between. The CDR3 reads CASSFPGPTGYEQYF. Written as DNA, the CDR3 is TGTGCCAGCAGTTTCCCTGGACCCACCGGCTACGAGCAGTACTTC.

In this sample, this clonotype turned up once. This sequence joins TRBV25-1 and TRBJ1-2; weak D call: TRBD1 (6 bases). The ends were cut back, 2 bases at V and 3 bases at J, with 7 bases in the middle. Germline lookup yields CDR1 MGHDK and CDR2 SYGVNS. The CDR3 totals 13 residues. The CDR3 bases are TGTGCCAGCAGTGAACCAGGGGACTATGGCTACACCTTC. This translates into CASSEPGDYGYTF.

The chain has TRBV29-1 and TRBJ2-2; 8 bases agree with TRBD1. The CDR3 totals 15 residues. Trimming took 1 base from V and 6 from J; bases not matched to a gene: 7. Germline lookup yields CDR1 SQVTM and CDR2 ANQGSEA. The CDR3 is CSVEARTGTSGELFF. CDR3 sequence (DNA): TGCAGCGTTGAAGCTAGGACAGGGACCTCCGGGGAGCTGTTTTTT.